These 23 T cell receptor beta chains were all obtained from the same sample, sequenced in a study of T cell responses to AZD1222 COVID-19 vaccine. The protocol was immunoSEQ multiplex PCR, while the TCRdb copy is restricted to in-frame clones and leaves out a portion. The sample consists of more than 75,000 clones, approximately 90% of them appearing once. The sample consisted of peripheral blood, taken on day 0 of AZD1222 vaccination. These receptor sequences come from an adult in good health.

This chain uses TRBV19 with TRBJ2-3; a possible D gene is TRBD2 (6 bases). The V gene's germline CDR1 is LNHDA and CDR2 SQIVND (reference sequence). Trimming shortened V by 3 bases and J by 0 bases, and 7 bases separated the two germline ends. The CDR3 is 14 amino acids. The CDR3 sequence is CASSIGTSTDTQYF. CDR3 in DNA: TGTGCCAGTAGTATCGGGACTAGCACAGATACGCAGTATTTT.

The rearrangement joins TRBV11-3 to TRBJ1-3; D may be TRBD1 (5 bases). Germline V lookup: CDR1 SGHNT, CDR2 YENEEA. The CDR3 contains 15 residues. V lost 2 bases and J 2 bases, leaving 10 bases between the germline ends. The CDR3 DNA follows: TGTGCCAGCAGCTTATCGCAGGGCGCTGGAAACACCATATATTTT. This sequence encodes CASSLSQGAGNTIYF.

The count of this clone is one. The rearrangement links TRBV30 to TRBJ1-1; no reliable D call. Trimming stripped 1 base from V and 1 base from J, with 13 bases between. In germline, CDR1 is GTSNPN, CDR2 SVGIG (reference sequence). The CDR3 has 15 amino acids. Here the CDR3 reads CAWSDLTTANTEAFF. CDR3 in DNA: TGTGCCTGGAGTGACCTTACTACAGCGAACACTGAAGCTTTCTTT.

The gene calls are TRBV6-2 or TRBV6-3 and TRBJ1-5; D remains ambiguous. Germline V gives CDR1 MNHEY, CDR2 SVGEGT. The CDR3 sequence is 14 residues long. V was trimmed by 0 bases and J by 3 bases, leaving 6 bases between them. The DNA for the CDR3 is TGTGCCAGCAGTTACTCTTCTCTCAATCAGCCCCAGCATTTT. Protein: CASSYSSLNQPQHF.

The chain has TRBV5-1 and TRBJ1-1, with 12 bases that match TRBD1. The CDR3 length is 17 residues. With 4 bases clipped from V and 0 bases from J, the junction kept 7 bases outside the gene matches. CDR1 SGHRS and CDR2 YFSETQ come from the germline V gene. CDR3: CASSRGQGARVNTEAFF. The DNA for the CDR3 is TGCGCCAGCAGCAGGGGACAGGGGGCGAGGGTGAACACTGAAGCTTTCTTT.

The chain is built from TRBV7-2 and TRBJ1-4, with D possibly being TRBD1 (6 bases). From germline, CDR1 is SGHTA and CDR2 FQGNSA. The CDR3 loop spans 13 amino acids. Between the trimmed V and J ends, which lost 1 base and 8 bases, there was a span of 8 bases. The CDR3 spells CASSLEQGEKLFF. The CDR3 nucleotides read TGTGCCAGCAGCTTAGAACAGGGAGAAAAACTGTTTTTT.

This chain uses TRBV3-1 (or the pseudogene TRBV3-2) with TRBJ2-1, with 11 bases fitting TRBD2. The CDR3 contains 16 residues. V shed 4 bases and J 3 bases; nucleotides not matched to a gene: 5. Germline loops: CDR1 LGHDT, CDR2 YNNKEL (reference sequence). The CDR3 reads CASSRSLAGGYNEQFF. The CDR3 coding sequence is TGTGCCAGCAGCCGATCCCTAGCGGGGGGCTACAATGAGCAGTTCTTC.

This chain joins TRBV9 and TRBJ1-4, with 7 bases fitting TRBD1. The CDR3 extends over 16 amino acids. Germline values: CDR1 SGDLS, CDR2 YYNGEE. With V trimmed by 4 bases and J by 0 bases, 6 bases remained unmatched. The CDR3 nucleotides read TGTGCCAGCAGCACTGGGACAGATACAACTAATGAAAAACTGTTTTTT. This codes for CASSTGTDTTNEKLFF.

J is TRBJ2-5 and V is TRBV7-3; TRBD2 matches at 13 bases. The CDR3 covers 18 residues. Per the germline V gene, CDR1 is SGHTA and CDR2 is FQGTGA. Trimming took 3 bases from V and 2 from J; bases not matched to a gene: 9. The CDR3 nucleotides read TGTGCCAGCAGCTTGGGTCGGACTAGCGGGGGCTCTCAAGAGACCCAGTACTTC. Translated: CASSLGRTSGGSQETQYF.

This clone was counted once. CDR3 DNA sequence: TGTGCCAGCAGCCAAGATCTGGGTTTTAACTATGGCTACACCTTC. This gives the protein CASSQDLGFNYGYTF. This sequence joins TRBV4-2 and TRBJ1-2; D is unresolved. Germline values: CDR1 LGHNA, CDR2 YNFKEQ. V was trimmed by 0 bases and J by 1 base, leaving 9 bases between them. The CDR3 consists of 15 residues.

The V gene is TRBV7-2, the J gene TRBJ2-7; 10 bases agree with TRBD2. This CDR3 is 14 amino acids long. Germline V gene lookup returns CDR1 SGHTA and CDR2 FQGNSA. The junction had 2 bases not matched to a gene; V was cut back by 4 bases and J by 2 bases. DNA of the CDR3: TGTGCCAGCAGCTCGAGCGGGAGGGCCTACGAGCAGTACTTC. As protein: CASSSSGRAYEQYF. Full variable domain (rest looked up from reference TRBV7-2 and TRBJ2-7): GAGVSQSPSNKVTEKGKDVELRCDPISGHTALYWYRQSLGQGLEFLIYFQGNSAPDKSGLPSDRFSAERTGGSVSTLTIQRTQQEDSAVYLCASSSSGRAYEQYFGPGTRLTVT.

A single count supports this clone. The CDR3: CASSLYTGGSGNTIYF. CDR3 bases: TGTGCCAGCAGTTTATATACAGGGGGATCTGGAAACACCATATATTTT. The chain links TRBV28 to TRBJ1-3; 8 bases line up with TRBD1. With V trimmed by 1 base and J by 1 base, 3 bases remained unmatched. The CDR3 consists of 16 residues. Germline V gives CDR1 MDHEN, CDR2 SYDVKM.

DNA for the CDR3: TGTGCCAGTAAGGCGGCCGGCCTCACCCACCTCAATGAGCAGTTCTTC. It encodes CASKAAGLTHLNEQFF. The V and J genes are TRBV19 and TRBJ2-1; no clear D gene. CDR3 length: 16 residues. V lost 7 bases, J lost 6 bases, and 22 bases lay in between. Germline V lookup: CDR1 LNHDA, CDR2 SQIVND (reference sequence).

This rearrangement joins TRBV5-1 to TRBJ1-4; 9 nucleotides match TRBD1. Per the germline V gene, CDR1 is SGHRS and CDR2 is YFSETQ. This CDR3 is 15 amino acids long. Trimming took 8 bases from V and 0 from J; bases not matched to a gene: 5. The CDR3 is CASAGQGATNEKLFF. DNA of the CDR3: TGCGCCAGTGCGGGACAGGGTGCAACTAATGAAAAACTGTTTTTT.

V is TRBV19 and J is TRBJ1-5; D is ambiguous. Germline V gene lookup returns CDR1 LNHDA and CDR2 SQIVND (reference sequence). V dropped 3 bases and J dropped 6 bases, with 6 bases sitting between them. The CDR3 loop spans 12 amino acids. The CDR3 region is CASSIGFQPQHF. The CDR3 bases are TGTGCCAGTAGTATTGGGTTTCAGCCCCAGCATTTT.

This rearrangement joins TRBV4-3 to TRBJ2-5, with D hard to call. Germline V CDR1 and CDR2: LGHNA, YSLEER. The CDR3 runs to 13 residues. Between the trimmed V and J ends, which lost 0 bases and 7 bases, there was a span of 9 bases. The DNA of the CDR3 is TGCGCCAGCAGCCAAGATACCTTGGGGACCCAGTACTTC. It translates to CASSQDTLGTQYF.

The CDR3 protein is CASSYSEGADEAFF. For the CDR3, the DNA is TGTGCCAGCAGTTACTCGGAGGGGGCTGATGAAGCTTTCTTT. The rearrangement links TRBV6-5 to TRBJ1-1; 7 nucleotides match TRBD1. The length of the CDR3 is 14 residues. Germline lookup yields CDR1 MNHEY and CDR2 SVGAGI. Losses at the gene ends were 0 bases for V and 7 bases for J; bases not matched to a gene: 5.

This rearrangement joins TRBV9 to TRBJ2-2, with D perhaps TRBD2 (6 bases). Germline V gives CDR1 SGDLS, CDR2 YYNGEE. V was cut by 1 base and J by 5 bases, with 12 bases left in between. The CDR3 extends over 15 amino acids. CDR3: CASSVRRDVTGELFF. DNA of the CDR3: TGTGCCAGCAGCGTAAGGCGGGACGTTACCGGGGAGCTGTTTTTT.

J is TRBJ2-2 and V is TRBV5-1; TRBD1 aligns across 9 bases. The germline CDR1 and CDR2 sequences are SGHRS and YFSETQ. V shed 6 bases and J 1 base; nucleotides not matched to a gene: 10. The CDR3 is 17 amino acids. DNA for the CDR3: TGCGCCAGCAAGCTTGGTTGGGGACAGGGGAACACCGGGGAGCTGTTTTTT. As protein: CASKLGWGQGNTGELFF.

The CDR3 here is CASSLGQGNQPQHF. The CDR3 DNA sequence: TGTGCCAGCAGCTTAGGACAGGGCAATCAGCCCCAGCATTTT. The gene calls are TRBV11-2 and TRBJ1-5; maybe TRBD1 (6 bases). The V gene's germline CDR1 is SGHAT and CDR2 FQNNGV. The CDR3 runs to 14 residues. Trimming pared 1 base from V and 2 bases from J, leaving 6 bases between.

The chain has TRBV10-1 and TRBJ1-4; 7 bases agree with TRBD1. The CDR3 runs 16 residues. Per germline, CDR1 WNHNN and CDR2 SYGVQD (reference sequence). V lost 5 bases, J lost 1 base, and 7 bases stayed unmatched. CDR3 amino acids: CASSPTNRGTNEKLFF. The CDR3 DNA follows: TGCGCCAGCAGTCCAACCAACAGGGGAACTAATGAAAAACTGTTTTTT.

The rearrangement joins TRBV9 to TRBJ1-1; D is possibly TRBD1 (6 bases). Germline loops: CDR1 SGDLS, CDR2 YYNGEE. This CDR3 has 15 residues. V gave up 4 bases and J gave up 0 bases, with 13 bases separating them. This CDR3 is CASSPGATVNTEAFF. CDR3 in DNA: TGTGCCAGCAGCCCAGGGGCGACAGTGAACACTGAAGCTTTCTTT.

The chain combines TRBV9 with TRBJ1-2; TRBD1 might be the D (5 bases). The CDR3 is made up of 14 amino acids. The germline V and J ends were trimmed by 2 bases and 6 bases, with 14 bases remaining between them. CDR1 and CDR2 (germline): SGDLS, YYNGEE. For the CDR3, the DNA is TGTGCCAGCAGCGTCGGAAGGACACCAAATGGCTACACCTTC. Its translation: CASSVGRTPNGYTF. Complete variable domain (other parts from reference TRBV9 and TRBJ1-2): DSGVTQTPKHLITATGQRVTLRCSPRSGDLSVYWYQQSLDQGLQFLIQYYNGEERAKGNILERFSAQQFPDLHSELNLSSLELGDSALYFCASSVGRTPNGYTFGSGTRLTVV.